A single TCR beta chain is shown here with its context. Its antigen is unidentified. Additional DNA sequences in this sample encode the identical CDR3. TCRdb's table, derived via immunoSEQ multiplex PCR, lists solely in-frame clones and lacks some. In the table there are some 200,000 clones, 70% of which are singletons. This CDR3 has 13 amino acids. Germline lookup yields CDR1 GTSNPN and CDR2 SVGIG (reference sequence). With V trimmed by 5 bases and J by 7 bases, 5 bases remained unmatched. This entry comes from a study of cytotoxic CD8 clonotypes in ibrutinib-treated CLL. General observations from the study: Treatment left the uncommon public clonotypes either contracted or stable in frequency. Against age-matched healthy donors, baseline clonality ran higher and tracked circulating CD8+ T-cell counts.

The specimen was PBMCs, collected after 12 months of ibrutinib treatment. The receptor was derived from a human donor with chronic lymphocytic leukemia. This chain connects TRBV30 to TRBJ1-6; TRBD1 agrees at 7 bases. The CDR3 sequence: CAWQTGPNSPLHF. CDR3 bases: TGTGCCTGGCAGACAGGGCCGAATTCACCCCTCCACTTT.